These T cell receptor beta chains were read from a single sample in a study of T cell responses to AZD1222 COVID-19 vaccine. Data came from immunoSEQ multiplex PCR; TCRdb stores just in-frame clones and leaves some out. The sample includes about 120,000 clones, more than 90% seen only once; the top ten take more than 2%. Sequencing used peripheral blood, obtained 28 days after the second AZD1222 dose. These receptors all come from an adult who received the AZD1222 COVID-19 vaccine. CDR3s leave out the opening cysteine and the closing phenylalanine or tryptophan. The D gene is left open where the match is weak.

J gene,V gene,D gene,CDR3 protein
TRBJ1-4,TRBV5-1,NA,ASSKTYTPTNEKLF
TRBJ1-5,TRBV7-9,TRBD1,ASSGQGNQPQH
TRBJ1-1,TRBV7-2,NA,ASSGGAGKNTEAF
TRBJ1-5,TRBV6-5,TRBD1,ASRPGTGIRQPQH
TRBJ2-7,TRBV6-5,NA,ASSPDTFFYEQY
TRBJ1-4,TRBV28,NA,ASRTDRTPEKLF
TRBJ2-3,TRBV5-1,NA,ASSLFPGTGRSTDTQY
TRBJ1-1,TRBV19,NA,ASSMARTEAF
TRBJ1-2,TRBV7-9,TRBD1,ASSLAGTEYGYT
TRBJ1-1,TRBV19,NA,ASRRLGENTEAF
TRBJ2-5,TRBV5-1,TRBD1,ASSFNRGETQY
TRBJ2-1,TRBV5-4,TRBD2,ASSAGTSGGAYNEQF
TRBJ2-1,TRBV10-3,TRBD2,AISGGRGSYNEQF
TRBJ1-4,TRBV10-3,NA,AIGESTNEKLF
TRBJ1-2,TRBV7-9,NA,ASSTDGVNYGYT
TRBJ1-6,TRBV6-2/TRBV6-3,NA,ASSPRQAPGALH
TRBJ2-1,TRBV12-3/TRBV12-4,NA,ASSFIQDEQF
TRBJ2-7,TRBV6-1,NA,ASSDYSVTYEQY